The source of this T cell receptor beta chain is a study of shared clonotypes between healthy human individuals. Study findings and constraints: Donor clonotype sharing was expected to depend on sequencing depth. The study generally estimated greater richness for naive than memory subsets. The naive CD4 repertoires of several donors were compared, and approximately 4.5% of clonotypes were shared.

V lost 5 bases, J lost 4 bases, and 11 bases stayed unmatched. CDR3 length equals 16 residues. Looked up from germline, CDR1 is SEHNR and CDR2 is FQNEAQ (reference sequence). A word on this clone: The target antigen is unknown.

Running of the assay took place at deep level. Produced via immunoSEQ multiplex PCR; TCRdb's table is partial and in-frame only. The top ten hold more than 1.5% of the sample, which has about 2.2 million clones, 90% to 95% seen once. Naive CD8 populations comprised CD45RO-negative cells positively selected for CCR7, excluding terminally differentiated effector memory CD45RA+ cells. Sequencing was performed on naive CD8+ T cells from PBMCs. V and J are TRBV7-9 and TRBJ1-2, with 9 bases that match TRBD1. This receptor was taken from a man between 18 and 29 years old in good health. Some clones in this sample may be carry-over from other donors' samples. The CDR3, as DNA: TGTGCCAGCAGCCCGGGCCGGGACAGGGTTCCCTATGGCTACACCTTC. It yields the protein CASSPGRDRVPYGYTF. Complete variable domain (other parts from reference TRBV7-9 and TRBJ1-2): DTGVSQNPRHKITKRGQNVTFRCDPISEHNRLYWYRQTLGQGPEFLTYFQNEAQLEKSRLLSDRFSAERPKGSFSTLEIQRTEQGDSAMYLCASSPGRDRVPYGYTFGSGTRLTVV.